The 32 T cell receptor beta chains below come from one sample, sequenced in a study of blood T cell repertoires in COVID-19. Data came from immunoSEQ multiplex PCR; TCRdb stores just in-frame clones and leaves some out. The table shows more than 55,000 clones, with 82% occurring only once. Sequenced sample: peripheral blood. These receptors were collected from a woman of 80 years or more with acute or convalescent COVID-19.

DNA of the CDR3: TGTGCCAGCAGCCGGGGACAGGGAACTCGGGGCTACACCTTC. Translation: CASSRGQGTRGYTF. This chain connects TRBV3-1 (or the pseudogene TRBV3-2) to TRBJ1-2; TRBD1 matches at 9 bases. The CDR3 extends over 14 amino acids. J was trimmed by 8 bases and V by 4 bases; bases with no gene match: 8. CDR1 and CDR2 from the germline V gene are LGHDT and YNNKEL (reference sequence).

V usage is TRBV25-1 and J usage is TRBJ2-1, with a weak D call TRBD1 (6 bases). Germline CDR1 reads MGHDK; CDR2 reads SYGVNS. V lost 3 bases to trimming and J lost 6 bases, with 15 bases between them. The CDR3 spans 15 residues. CDR3 protein: CASSDPGVLSNEQFF. DNA of the CDR3: TGTGCCAGCAGTGATCCAGGGGTCCTTTCCAATGAGCAGTTCTTC. The entire variable domain, with the rest obtained from reference TRBV25-1 and TRBJ2-1, is as follows: EADIYQTPRYLVIGTGKKITLECSQTMGHDKMYWYQQDPGMELHLIHYSYGVNSTEKGDLSSESTVSRIRTEHFPLTLESARPSHTSQYLCASSDPGVLSNEQFFGPGTRLTVL.

The chain employs TRBV19 and TRBJ1-2; 8 bases map to TRBD1. Germline V gene data show CDR1 as LNHDA and CDR2 as SQIVND (reference sequence). The CDR3 length is 14 residues. Trimming at V came to 5 bases and at J to 7 bases, leaving 9 bases not matched to a gene. The CDR3 spells CASSPQTGVGGYTF. As DNA, the CDR3 is TGTGCCAGTAGTCCACAGACAGGGGTCGGTGGCTACACCTTC. Complete variable domain (other parts from reference TRBV19 and TRBJ1-2): DGGITQSPKYLFRKEGQNVTLSCEQNLNHDAMYWYRQDPGQGLRLIYYSQIVNDFQKGDIAEGYSVSREKKESFPLTVTSAQKNPTAFYLCASSPQTGVGGYTFGSGTRLTVV.

The chain has TRBV5-6 and TRBJ1-1; TRBD1 is a possible D gene (6 bases). Germline lookup yields CDR1 SGHDT and CDR2 YYEEEE. The CDR3 loop spans 14 amino acids. With 0 bases removed from V and 1 base from J, the gap between germline ends came to 7 bases. The CDR3 loop reads CASSLGGQNTEAFF. The DNA for the CDR3 is TGTGCCAGCAGCTTGGGGGGGCAGAACACTGAAGCTTTCTTT.

V gene TRBV21-1 combines with J gene TRBJ2-3; TRBD2, the table's D call, was not compared with the DNA. TRBV21-1 is described as a pseudogene. CDR3 size: 14 residues. The CDR3 is CARKTSGVGNTQYF. CDR3 bases: TGTGCCAGAAAGACTAGCGGGGTGGGAAATACGCAGTATTTT.

The chain is built from TRBV19 and TRBJ2-1, with D possibly TRBD1 on 6 matching bases. The length of the CDR3 is 17 residues. V was cut by 1 base and J by 1 base, with 14 bases left in between. CDR1 LNHDA and CDR2 SQIVND come from the germline V gene (reference sequence). The CDR3 nucleotides read TGTGCCAGTAGTATAGTTAGGACAGTAGTATCCTACAATGAGCAGTTCTTC. Protein: CASSIVRTVVSYNEQFF.

This chain joins TRBV18 and TRBJ2-5; D gene uncertain. Germline-derived CDR1 and CDR2 are KGHSH and LQKENI. CDR3 size: 13 residues. V was pared by 2 bases and J by 2 bases, with 6 bases between. The CDR3 loop reads CASSPARQETQYF. The CDR3 DNA reads as TGTGCCAGCTCACCAGCCAGACAAGAGACCCAGTACTTC.

V and J are TRBV21-1 and TRBJ1-5. TRBV21-1 is deemed a pseudogene. The CDR3 spans 16 residues. The DNA for the CDR3 is TGTGCCAGCAGCAAAGCTAGGGGCGCGGGGAGTCAGCCCCAGCATTTT. This translates into CASSKARGAGSQPQHF.

This rearrangement joins TRBV6-5 to TRBJ1-4; maybe TRBD1 (6 bases). The CDR3 is 15 amino acids. V lost 7 bases and J 4 bases, leaving 16 bases between the germline ends. In germline, CDR1 is MNHEY, CDR2 SVGAGI. The CDR3 DNA reads TGTGCCAGCACCCCTAACAGGGTGAATAATGAAAAACTGTTTTTT. This sequence encodes CASTPNRVNNEKLFF.

This clone was recorded a few times. This specimen includes other DNA sequences encoding the same CDR3. The rearrangement uses TRBV10-2 and TRBJ1-5; D may be TRBD1 (6 bases). This CDR3 contains 14 residues. CDR1 WSHSY and CDR2 SAAADI come from the germline V gene. V lost 5 bases and J lost 1, with 9 bases in between. As DNA, the CDR3 is TGCGCCAGCAGTCCTACAGGGAGCAATCAGCCCCAGCATTTT. This sequence encodes CASSPTGSNQPQHF.

V gene TRBV6-5 combines with J gene TRBJ2-3; 11 positions match TRBD2. Trimming took 4 bases from V and 2 from J; bases not matched to a gene: 2. The CDR3 is made up of 15 amino acids. The germline gives CDR1 MNHEY, CDR2 SVGAGI. CDR3 nucleotides: TGTGCCAGCAGTTTGACTAGCGGGGTCACAGATACGCAGTATTTT. Encoded protein: CASSLTSGVTDTQYF.

V gene TRBV14 combines with J gene TRBJ2-1; TRBD2 matches at 9 bases. V was pared by 1 base and J by 10 bases, with 8 bases of the junction left unmatched. This CDR3 region has 15 residues. Germline V gene data show CDR1 as SGHDN and CDR2 as FVKESK. The CDR3 coding sequence is TGTGCCAGCAGCCAAGGGCTAGCGGGGATGGACGAGCAGTTCTTC. Its protein product is CASSQGLAGMDEQFF.

The chain links TRBV19 to TRBJ2-3; 7 nucleotides align to TRBD1. The junction had 10 bases not matched to a gene; V was cut back by 6 bases and J by 4 bases. The CDR3 runs 15 residues. Germline values: CDR1 LNHDA, CDR2 SQIVND (reference sequence). For the CDR3, the DNA is TGTGCCAGTAGCAGACAAGGGGGCGCGGCAGATACGCAGTATTTT. Its protein is CASSRQGGAADTQYF.

The chain joins TRBV15 to TRBJ2-7; D perhaps matches TRBD1 (6 bases). V was shortened by 5 bases and J by 2 bases, with 13 bases between the two germline ends. The CDR3 covers 14 residues. Germline V lookup: CDR1 LNHNV, CDR2 YYDKDF (reference sequence). The CDR3 nucleotides read TGTGCCACCAGCTTTAACAGGGAGACCTACGAGCAGTACTTC. It codes for CATSFNRETYEQYF.

This clone was counted only a few times. V and J are TRBV3-1 (or the pseudogene TRBV3-2) and TRBJ2-1, with D perhaps TRBD1 (6 bases). Trimming took 2 bases from V and 15 from J, leaving 23 bases between them. Germline CDR1 and CDR2: LGHDT and YNNKEL (reference sequence). The CDR3 is 15 residues long. The CDR3 bases are TGTGCCAGCAGCCAATGGGCCCCGGGACACCTTTCTTTGTTCTTC. This sequence encodes CASSQWAPGHLSLFF.

This clone was observed a handful of times. V is TRBV4-2 and J is TRBJ2-3, with 11 bases that match TRBD2. Germline CDR1 reads LGHNA; CDR2 reads YNFKEQ. V gave up 0 bases and J gave up 0 bases; unmatched junction bases: 8. The CDR3 spans 19 residues. The chain's CDR3 is CASSQDLTSGGLSTDTQYF. CDR3 nucleotide sequence: TGTGCCAGCAGCCAAGATCTAACTAGCGGGGGCCTTAGCACAGATACGCAGTATTTT.

This chain joins TRBV19 and TRBJ2-3, with D perhaps matching TRBD2 (6 bases). The ends were cut back, 4 bases at V and 0 bases at J, with 17 bases in the middle. Germline assignment: CDR1 LNHDA and CDR2 SQIVND (reference sequence). The CDR3 is 17 residues long. The CDR3 bases are TGTGCCAGTAGTAAGAGGCGGGGTGGACGGAGCACAGATACGCAGTATTTT. It is translated as CASSKRRGGRSTDTQYF.

The chain carries TRBV27 and TRBJ1-5, with unresolved D. V lost 2 bases and J 7 bases, leaving 12 bases between the germline ends. This CDR3 has 14 amino acids. Germline CDR1 reads MNHEY; CDR2 reads SMNVEV (reference sequence). The CDR3 DNA sequence: TGTGCCAGCAGTTTAAACTGGGGAGACCAGCCCCAGCATTTT. This codes for CASSLNWGDQPQHF.

V usage is TRBV7-9 and J usage is TRBJ1-1, with TRBD1 as a possible D gene (5 bases). Per the germline V gene, CDR1 is SEHNR and CDR2 is FQNEAQ (reference sequence). V lost 3 bases and J 4 bases, leaving 12 bases between the germline ends. This CDR3 comprises 14 residues. The CDR3 bases are TGTGCCAGCAGCTTTCAGGGCTGGAGCACTGAAGCTTTCTTT. Translated: CASSFQGWSTEAFF.

In nucleotides, the CDR3 is TGTGCCAGCAGACAGGACAGGGCGTCTGGGGCCAACGTCCTGACTTTC. Protein: CASRQDRASGANVLTF. The chain employs TRBV2 and TRBJ2-6; 8 bases agree with TRBD1. This CDR3 is 16 amino acids long. Germline CDR1 is SNHLY and CDR2 is FYNNEI. The V segment lost 6 bases and the J segment 1 base; nucleotides outside the gene matches: 5.

This clone was detected only once. V and J are TRBV5-1 and TRBJ1-2; possible D gene TRBD1, 5 bases. There are 13 residues in the CDR3. Between the trimmed V and J ends, which lost 0 bases and 6 bases, there was a span of 9 bases. Germline V gives CDR1 SGHRS, CDR2 YFSETQ. CDR3: CASSLVVTDGYTF. The CDR3 DNA reads TGCGCCAGCAGCTTGGTTGTGACAGATGGCTACACCTTC. The full variable domain, completed using reference TRBV5-1 and TRBJ1-2, is KAGVTQTPRYLIKTRGQQVTLSCSPISGHRSVSWYQQTPGQGLQFLFEYFSETQRNKGNFPGRFSGRQFSNSRSEMNVSTLELGDSALYLCASSLVVTDGYTFGSGTRLTVV.

The V and J genes are TRBV7-6 and TRBJ2-5; 8 nucleotides agree with TRBD2. Germline V CDR1 and CDR2: SGHVS, FNYEAQ. The CDR3 loop spans 15 amino acids. Unmatched junction bases numbered 5, after V lost 1 base and J lost 4 bases. CDR3 nucleotide sequence: TGTGCCAGCAGCTTAGTATTCGGGGGGGGAGAGACCCAGTACTTC. Its protein product is CASSLVFGGGETQYF. Based on the CDR3 plus reference TRBV7-6 and TRBJ2-5, the full variable domain is GAGVSQSPRYKVTKRGQDVALRCDPISGHVSLYWYRQALGQGPEFLTYFNYEAQQDKSGLPNDRFSAERPEGSISTLTIQRTEQRDSAMYRCASSLVFGGGETQYFGPGTRLLVL.

The chain combines TRBV27 with TRBJ2-3; TRBD2 agrees at 12 bases. V shed 5 bases, J shed 2 bases, and the junction held 8 bases outside the gene matches. CDR1 and CDR2 from the germline V gene are MNHEY and SMNVEV (reference sequence). The CDR3 has 17 residues. The CDR3 loop is CASSTSRLAGVTDTQYF. DNA for the CDR3: TGTGCCAGCAGTACCTCCCGACTAGCGGGGGTCACAGATACGCAGTATTTT.

The CDR3 spells CAISGDTLSYEQYF. In DNA, the CDR3 is TGTGCCATCAGTGGGGACACCCTCTCCTACGAGCAGTACTTC. This chain uses TRBV10-3 with TRBJ2-7; possibly TRBD1 for D (6 bases). Germline assignment: CDR1 ENHRY and CDR2 SYGVKD. Trimming left V 4 bases short and J 0 bases short, with 10 bases between. The CDR3 spans 14 residues.

The J gene is TRBJ1-2, the V gene TRBV18; the match to TRBD1 covers 8 bases. The J segment lost 7 bases and the V segment lost 6 bases, leaving 10 bases of the junction unmatched. CDR3 length: 14 amino acids. Germline V CDR1 and CDR2: KGHSH, LQKENI. CDR3 DNA sequence: TGTGCCAGCTCGCAGGGACAGGCTCACAGTGGCTACACCTTC. Its translation is CASSQGQAHSGYTF.

The chain carries TRBV11-2 and TRBJ2-5, with 12 bases identical to TRBD2. Germline CDR1 and CDR2: SGHAT and FQNNGV. The V segment lost 5 bases and the J segment 1 base; nucleotides outside the gene matches: 5. This CDR3 is built from 16 residues. The CDR3 sequence: CASSQTSGGTQETQYF. CDR3 in DNA: TGTGCCAGCAGCCAGACTAGCGGGGGAACCCAAGAGACCCAGTACTTC.

As to this clone: A read error may produce the germline difference seen at one junction end. The V and J genes are TRBV30 and TRBJ1-2; D remains ambiguous. Germline lookup yields CDR1 GTSNPN and CDR2 SVGIG (reference sequence). The CDR3 contains 10 residues. CDR3 region: CAWAGEAISF. CDR3 nucleotide sequence: TGTGCCTGGGCCGGCGAGGCTATCTCCTTC.

This chain uses TRBV30 with TRBJ1-4, with unresolved D. Per the germline V gene, CDR1 is GTSNPN and CDR2 is SVGIG (reference sequence). Trimming removed 0 bases at V and 11 bases at J, with 19 bases between. The CDR3 consists of 15 residues. CDR3 bases: TGTGCCTGGAGTGTCCCAGCCCGGGATTCTCCGAAACTGTTTTTT. This codes for CAWSVPARDSPKLFF.

The chain combines TRBV6-1 with TRBJ2-1, with D possibly being TRBD2 (6 bases). CDR1 is MNHNS and CDR2 is SASEGT in the germline V gene. The V end was cut by 2 bases, the J end by 6 bases, with 8 bases between. There are 13 residues in the CDR3. This CDR3 reads CASSELGGNEQFF. The DNA for the CDR3 is TGTGCCAGCAGTGAACTGGGGGGCAATGAGCAGTTCTTC.

DNA of the CDR3: TGTGCCAGCTGGTCAGGCGCAGATACGCAGTATTTT. Its translation is CASWSGADTQYF. V gene TRBV6-5 combines with J gene TRBJ2-3; no reliable D call. Deletions cut 8 bases from V and 4 bases from J, with 10 bases between. Germline V gene sequence: CDR1 MNHEY, CDR2 SVGAGI. This CDR3 is built from 12 residues.

The chain joins TRBV19 to TRBJ1-2, with a weak D call TRBD1 (6 bases). Germline V gene data show CDR1 as LNHDA and CDR2 as SQIVND (reference sequence). Trimming cost V 7 bases and J 8 bases, with 20 bases left between them. The CDR3 is made up of 14 amino acids. The CDR3 DNA follows: TGTGCCAGTACCCATATGGACAGTTCGCGAGGCTACACCTTC. It translates to CASTHMDSSRGYTF.

The rearrangement joins TRBV25-1 to TRBJ2-7; tentative D call: TRBD2 (5 bases). Germline CDR1 MGHDK, CDR2 SYGVNS. CDR3 length: 14 residues. Trimming cost V 10 bases and J 2 bases, with 18 bases left between them. CDR3: CATHPPGEAYEQYF. The CDR3 coding sequence is TGTGCCACCCATCCGCCCGGGGAAGCCTACGAGCAGTACTTC.